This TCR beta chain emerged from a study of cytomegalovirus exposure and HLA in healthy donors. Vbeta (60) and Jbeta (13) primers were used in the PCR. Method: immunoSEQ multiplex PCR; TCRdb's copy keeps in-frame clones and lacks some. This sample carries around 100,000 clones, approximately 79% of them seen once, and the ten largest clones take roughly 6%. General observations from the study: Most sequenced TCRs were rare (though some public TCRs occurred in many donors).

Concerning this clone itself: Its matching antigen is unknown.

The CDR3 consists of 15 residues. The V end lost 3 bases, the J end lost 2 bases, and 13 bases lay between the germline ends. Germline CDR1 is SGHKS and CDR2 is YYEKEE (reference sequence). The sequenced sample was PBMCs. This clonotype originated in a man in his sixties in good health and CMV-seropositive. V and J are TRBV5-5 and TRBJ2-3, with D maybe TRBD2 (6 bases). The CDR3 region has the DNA TGTGCCAGCAGCTCTAGCGCCTCCCCCACAGATACGCAGTATTTT. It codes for CASSSSASPTDTQYF.